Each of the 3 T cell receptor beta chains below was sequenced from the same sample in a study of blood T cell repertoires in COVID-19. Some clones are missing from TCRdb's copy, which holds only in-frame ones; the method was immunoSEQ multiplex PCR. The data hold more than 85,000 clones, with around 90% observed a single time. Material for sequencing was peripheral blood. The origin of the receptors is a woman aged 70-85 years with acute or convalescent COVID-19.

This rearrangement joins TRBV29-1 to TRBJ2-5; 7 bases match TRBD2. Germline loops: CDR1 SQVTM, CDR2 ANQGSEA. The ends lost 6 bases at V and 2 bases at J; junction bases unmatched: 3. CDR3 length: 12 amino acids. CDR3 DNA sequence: TGCAGCGTCTCTAGCGGACAAGAGACCCAGTACTTC. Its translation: CSVSSGQETQYF.

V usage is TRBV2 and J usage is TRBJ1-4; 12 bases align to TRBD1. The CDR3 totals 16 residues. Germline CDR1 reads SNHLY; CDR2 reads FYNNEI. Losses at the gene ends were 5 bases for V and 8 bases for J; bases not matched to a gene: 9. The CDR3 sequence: CASSSLRGTGGEKLFF. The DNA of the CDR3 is TGTGCCAGCAGTTCCTTAAGGGGGACAGGGGGCGAAAAACTGTTTTTT.

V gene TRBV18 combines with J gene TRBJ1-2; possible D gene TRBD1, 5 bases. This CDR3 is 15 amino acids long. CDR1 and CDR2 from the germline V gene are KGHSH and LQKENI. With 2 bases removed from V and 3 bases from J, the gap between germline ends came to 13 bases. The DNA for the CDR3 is TGTGCCAGCTCACCAAGAGTAGCCAGGGACTATGGCTACACCTTC. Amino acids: CASSPRVARDYGYTF.